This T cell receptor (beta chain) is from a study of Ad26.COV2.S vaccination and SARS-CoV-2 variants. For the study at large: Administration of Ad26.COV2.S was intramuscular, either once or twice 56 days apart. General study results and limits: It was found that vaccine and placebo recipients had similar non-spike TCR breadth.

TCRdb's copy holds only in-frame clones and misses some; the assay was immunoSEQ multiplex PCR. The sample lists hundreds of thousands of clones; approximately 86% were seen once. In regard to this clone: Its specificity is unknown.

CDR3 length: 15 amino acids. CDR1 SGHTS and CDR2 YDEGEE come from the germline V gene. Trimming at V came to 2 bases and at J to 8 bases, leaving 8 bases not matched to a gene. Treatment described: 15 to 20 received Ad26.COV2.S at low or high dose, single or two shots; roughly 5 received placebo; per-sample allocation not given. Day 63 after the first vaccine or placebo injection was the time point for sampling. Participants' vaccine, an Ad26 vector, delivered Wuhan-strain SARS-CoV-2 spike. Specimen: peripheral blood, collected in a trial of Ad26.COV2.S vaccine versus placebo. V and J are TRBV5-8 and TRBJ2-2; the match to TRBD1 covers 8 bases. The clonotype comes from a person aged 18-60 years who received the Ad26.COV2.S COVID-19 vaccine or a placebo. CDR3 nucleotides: TGTGCCAGCAGCTTCCGGGACAGGACAACGGGGGAGCTGTTTTTT. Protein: CASSFRDRTTGELFF.